This T cell receptor (beta chain) was found in a study of shared clonotypes between healthy human individuals. Findings and caveats of the study: Only blood underwent sampling, and tissue repertoires likely differ.

Measured with immunoSEQ multiplex PCR; TCRdb has only the in-frame clones, and not every one. Here the sample spans approximately 2.5 million clones, 90% to 95% being singletons. This clone was detected only once. Its target is unknown. CD4+ cell separation produced CD45RA+ naive and CD45RA-negative memory subsets. Germline V CDR1 and CDR2: MNHNS, SASEGT. The trim removed 3 bases at V and 7 bases at J, leaving 8 bases unmatched. This CDR3 region has 16 residues. The specimen sequenced was naive CD4+ T cells sorted from blood. The subset here: CD45RA+ positively selected. The rearrangement joins TRBV6-1 to TRBJ2-1; 11 nucleotides align to TRBD2. The clonotype was recovered from a man aged 18-30 years in good health. The CDR3 is CASSDYLAGGPNEQFF. The CDR3 region has the DNA TGTGCCAGCAGTGACTATCTAGCGGGGGGTCCTAATGAGCAGTTCTTC.